Listed below are T cell receptor beta chains from one sample, sequenced in a study of chemoradiotherapy in HPV16-positive cancers. This table comes from immunoSEQ multiplex PCR, and its TCRdb copy is limited to in-frame clones, with some not included. The table has under 35,000 clones, 93% seen once. Sample: blood, taken from a patient who underwent chemoradiotherapy. The source is a human donor with HPV-associated anogenital cancer. The CDR3 runs from the conserved cysteine through the conserved F or W. D genes are given only for firm matches. A clone size is listed for some rows: how often the clone was seen (once, few, many), or a class if it is expanded.

length: 18
J: TRBJ1-5
V: TRBV7-9
size: NA
D: NA
DNA: TGTGCCAGCAGCTCGACCCTGGACAGAAGCTCAATTAATCAGCCCCAGCATTTT
CDR3: CASSSTLDRSSINQPQHF

length: 13
J: TRBJ1-6
V: TRBV25-1
size: NA
D: TRBD1
DNA: TGTGCCAGCAAGGACAGGGTTGGATCACCCCTCCACTTT
CDR3: CASKDRVGSPLHF

length: 14
J: TRBJ1-1
V: TRBV4-3
size: NA
D: NA
DNA: TGCGCCAGCAGCCAAGATTCCGGTGGGACTGAAGCTTTCTTT
CDR3: CASSQDSGGTEAFF

length: 14
J: TRBJ2-7
V: TRBV11-2
size: NA
D: TRBD1
DNA: TGTGCCAGCAGCTTCGGACAGGGCTGGGACGAGCAGTACTTC
CDR3: CASSFGQGWDEQYF

length: 12
J: TRBJ2-5
V: TRBV18
size: NA
D: NA
DNA: TGTGCCAGCTCACCCTATCAAGAGACCCAGTACTTC
CDR3: CASSPYQETQYF

length: 16
J: TRBJ1-5
V: TRBV7-2
size: few
D: TRBD1
DNA: TGTGCCAGCAGCTTAGCCCCGGGGACAGCCAAGGAGGCCCAGCATTTT
CDR3: CASSLAPGTAKEAQHF

length: 16
J: TRBJ1-5
V: TRBV25-1
size: few
D: TRBD1
DNA: TGTGCCAGCAGTGGTGGACAGGAGGGAAGCAATCAGCCCCAGCATTTT
CDR3: CASSGGQEGSNQPQHF

length: 15
J: TRBJ2-1
V: TRBV21-1
size: NA
D: NA
DNA: TGTGCCAGCACCAAATGGGGGGGCTGCTACAATGAGCAGTTCTTC
CDR3: CASTKWGGCYNEQFF

length: 16
J: TRBJ2-1
V: TRBV5-3
size: NA
D: NA
DNA: TGTGCCAGAAGCTTGTACGGCCAGGGATACTACAATGAGCAGTTCTTC
CDR3: CARSLYGQGYYNEQFF

length: 15
J: TRBJ2-6
V: TRBV27
size: NA
D: NA
DNA: TGTGCCAGCAGTCCCGACTCCCCTGGGGCCAACGTCCTGACTTTC
CDR3: CASSPDSPGANVLTF

length: 12
J: TRBJ1-1
V: TRBV27
size: NA
D: NA
DNA: TGTGCCGACAGTTTGGCGAACACTGAAGCTTTCTTT
CDR3: CADSLANTEAFF

length: 15
J: TRBJ2-1
V: TRBV28
size: NA
D: NA
DNA: TGTGCCAGCAGTTCCGGGACCACGTCCTACAATGAGCAGTTCTTC
CDR3: CASSSGTTSYNEQFF

length: 12
J: TRBJ1-2
V: TRBV28
size: NA
D: TRBD1
DNA: TGTGCCAGCAGTAGGGACAGGCGTAGCTACACCTTC
CDR3: CASSRDRRSYTF

length: 13
J: TRBJ2-7
V: TRBV28
size: NA
D: NA
DNA: TGTGCCAGCACCCCTGGGCTAGTCTACGAGCAGTACTTC
CDR3: CASTPGLVYEQYF

length: 14
J: TRBJ2-3
V: TRBV5-1
size: NA
D: NA
DNA: TGCGCCAGCAGCGCCACCACAAACACAGATACGCAGTATTTT
CDR3: CASSATTNTDTQYF

length: 15
J: TRBJ2-6
V: TRBV5-1
size: NA
D: NA
DNA: TGCGCCAGCAGCCCCGGTGGGACTGGGGCCAACGTCCTGACTTTC
CDR3: CASSPGGTGANVLTF

length: 13
J: TRBJ2-7
V: TRBV15
size: NA
D: NA
DNA: TGTGCCACCAGCAGGGGGGACGGTTTAGAGCAGTACTTC
CDR3: CATSRGDGLEQYF

length: 14
J: TRBJ2-5
V: TRBV18
size: NA
D: NA
DNA: TGTGCCAGCTCACCACCGGGACTCCAAGAGACCCAGTACTTC
CDR3: CASSPPGLQETQYF